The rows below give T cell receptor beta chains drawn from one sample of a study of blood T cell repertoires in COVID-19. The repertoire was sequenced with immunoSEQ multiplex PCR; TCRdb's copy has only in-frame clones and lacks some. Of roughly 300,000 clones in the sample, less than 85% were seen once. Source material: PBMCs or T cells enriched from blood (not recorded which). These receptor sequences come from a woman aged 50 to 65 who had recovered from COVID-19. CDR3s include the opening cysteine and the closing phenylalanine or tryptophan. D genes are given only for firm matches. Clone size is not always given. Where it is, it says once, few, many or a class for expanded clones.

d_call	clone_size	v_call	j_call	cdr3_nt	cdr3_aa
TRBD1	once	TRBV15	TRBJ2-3	TGTGCCACCAGCAGAGGTACTCAGCGACAGGGACGCTTTACAGATACGCAGTATTTT	CATSRGTQRQGRFTDTQYF
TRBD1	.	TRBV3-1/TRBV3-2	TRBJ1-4	TGTGCCAGCAGCCAAGAAGGAGGGGGACAGCCTAATGAAAAACTGTTTTTT	CASSQEGGGQPNEKLFF
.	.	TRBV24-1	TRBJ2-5	TGTGCCACCAGTCTAGTGCTCCCCCAAGAGACCCAGTACTTC	CATSLVLPQETQYF
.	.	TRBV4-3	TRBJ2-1	TGCGCCAGCAGCCAAGAGCCAGCGGGCTACAATGAGCAGTTCTTC	CASSQEPAGYNEQFF
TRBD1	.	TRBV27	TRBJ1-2	TGTGCCAGCAGGGGACAGGGTAGGGGCTATGGCTACACCTTC	CASRGQGRGYGYTF
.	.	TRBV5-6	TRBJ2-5	TGTGCCAGCAGCTTGGTCGGCGGACAAGGCCAAGAGACCCAGTACTTC	CASSLVGGQGQETQYF
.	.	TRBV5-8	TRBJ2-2	TGTGCCAGCAGCTTTTCCGGGACTGCGAACACCGGGGAGCTGTTTTTT	CASSFSGTANTGELFF
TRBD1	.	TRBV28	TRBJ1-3	TGTGCCAGCAGGACAGGGGGCACTGGAAACACCATATATTTT	CASRTGGTGNTIYF
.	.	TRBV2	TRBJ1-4	TGTGCCGCACGGGGGGTGCGTGAAAAACTGTTTTTT	CAARGVREKLFF
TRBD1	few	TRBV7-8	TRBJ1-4	TGTGCCAGCAGCTCAGGACAGGGAAGGTATCCTGCTGAAAAACTGTTTTTT	CASSSGQGRYPAEKLFF
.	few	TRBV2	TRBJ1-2	TGTGCCAGCAGTGAACGGCGGGGCTATGGCTACACCTTC	CASSERRGYGYTF
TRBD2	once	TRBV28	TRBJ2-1	TGTGCCAGCAGCTTCGGACTAGCGGAATACAATGAGCAGTTCTTC	CASSFGLAEYNEQFF
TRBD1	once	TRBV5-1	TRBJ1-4	TGCGCCAGCAGCTTGAACCGGCAGGGGGCGGGGGAAAAACTGTTTTTT	CASSLNRQGAGEKLFF
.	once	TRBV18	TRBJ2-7	TGTGCCAGCTCACCACCAACGACAGCTCCCTACGAGCAGTACTTC	CASSPPTTAPYEQYF
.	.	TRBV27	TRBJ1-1	TGTGCCAGCAGCCACAGACAGTCCATGAACACTGAAGCTTTCTTT	CASSHRQSMNTEAFF
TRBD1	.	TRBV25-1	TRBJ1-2	TGTGCCAGCAGTGTCGTAGGACAGGGGATCTATGGCTACACCTTC	CASSVVGQGIYGYTF
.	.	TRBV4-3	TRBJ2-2	TGCGCCAGCAGCGACTCTATGAACACCGGGGAGCTGTTTTTT	CASSDSMNTGELFF
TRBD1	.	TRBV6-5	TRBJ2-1	TGTGCCAGCAGGTGGACAGGGGGCGATGAGCAGTTCTTC	CASRWTGGDEQFF
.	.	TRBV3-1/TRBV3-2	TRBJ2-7	TGTGCCAGCAGCCCTCAGGCTGTGTCCTACGAGCAGTACTTC	CASSPQAVSYEQYF
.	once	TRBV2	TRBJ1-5	TGTGCCAGCTCCGGGACAAACCCGAATCAGCCCCAGCATTTT	CASSGTNPNQPQHF
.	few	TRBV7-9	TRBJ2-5	TGTGCCAGCAGCTTATTTATTGGAGGCGACAACCCAGAGACCCAGTACTTC	CASSLFIGGDNPETQYF
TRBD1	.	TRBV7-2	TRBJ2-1	TGTGCCAGCAGCCTCAGGACAGGTCATATGCAGTTCTTC	CASSLRTGHMQFF
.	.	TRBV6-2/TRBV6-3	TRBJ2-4	TGTGCCAGCAGTTACTCGGGCAGATTAAACATTCAGTACTTC	CASSYSGRLNIQYF
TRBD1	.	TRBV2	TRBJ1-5	TGTGCCAGCAGGAGACAGGGGATCAATCAGCCCCAGCATTTT	CASRRQGINQPQHF
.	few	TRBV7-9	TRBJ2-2	TGTGCCAGCAGCTTGGGAAGAGGGTTCGGGGAGCTGTTTTTT	CASSLGRGFGELFF
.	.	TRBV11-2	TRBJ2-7	TGTGCCAGCAGCTTAGTTTCTAGAGACTCCTACGAGCAGTACTTC	CASSLVSRDSYEQYF
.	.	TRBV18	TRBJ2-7	TGTGCCAGCTCTCCTCGCCCGGGAGTATACGAGCAGTACTTC	CASSPRPGVYEQYF
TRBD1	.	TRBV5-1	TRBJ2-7	TGCGCCAGCAGCTGGTCTACCGGGACAGTCAACTACGAGCAGTACTTC	CASSWSTGTVNYEQYF
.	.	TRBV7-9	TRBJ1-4	TGTGCCAGCAGCTTAGCGGTGACGACTTATAATGAAAAACTGTTTTTT	CASSLAVTTYNEKLFF
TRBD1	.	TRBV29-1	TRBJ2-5	TGCAGCGTTGAGCGGGACAGGGGGATGGACTTC	CSVERDRGMDF
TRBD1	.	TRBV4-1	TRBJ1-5	TGCGCCAGCAGCCAGCAACAGGGGGGCCAGCCCCAGCATTTT	CASSQQQGGQPQHF
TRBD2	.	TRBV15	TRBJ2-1	TGTGCCACCAGCAGAGCGACTAGCGGGACCAGAGCGAATGAGCAGTTCTTC	CATSRATSGTRANEQFF
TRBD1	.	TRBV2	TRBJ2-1	TGTGCCAGCAGTGAAGCGGACAGGGGTAAGCAGTTCTTC	CASSEADRGKQFF
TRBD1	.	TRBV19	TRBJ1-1	TGTGCCAGTAGGAAGACAGGGTCGAACACTGAAGCTTTCTTT	CASRKTGSNTEAFF
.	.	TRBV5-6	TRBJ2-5	TGTGCCAGCAGCTTGAGAGGGATAGAGACCCAGTACTTC	CASSLRGIETQYF
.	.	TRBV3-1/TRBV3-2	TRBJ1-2	TGTGCCAGCAGCCAAGATACAGGGATATATGGCTACACCTTC	CASSQDTGIYGYTF
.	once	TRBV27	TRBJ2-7	TGTGCCAGCAGTTCACGACAGGGAGGATACGAGCAGTACTTC	CASSSRQGGYEQYF
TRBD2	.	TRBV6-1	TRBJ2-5	TGTGCCAGCAGTGAAGGACTAGCACGGTACTTC	CASSEGLARYF
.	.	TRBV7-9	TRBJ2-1	TGTGCCAGCACTGGGTGGGGGCAGGGGAGCAATGAGCAGTTCTTC	CASTGWGQGSNEQFF
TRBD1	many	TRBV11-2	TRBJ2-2	TGTGCCAGCAGCCCGTGGACAGGGGACACCGGGGAGCTGTTTTTT	CASSPWTGDTGELFF
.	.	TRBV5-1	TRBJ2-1	TGCGCCAGCAGCTTCCAGCGGGCCGGGTATGACGAGCAGTTCTTC	CASSFQRAGYDEQFF
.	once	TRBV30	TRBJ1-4	TGTGCCTGGAGTGTCCAGGGTAGAGAAAAACTGTTTTTT	CAWSVQGREKLFF
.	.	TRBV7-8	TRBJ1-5	TGTGCCAGCAGTCCCGGGAGAGACCAGCCCCAGCATTTT	CASSPGRDQPQHF
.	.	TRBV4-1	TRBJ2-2	TGCGCCAGCAGCCAAGAACGGGGGATCGCCGGGGAGCTGTTTTTT	CASSQERGIAGELFF
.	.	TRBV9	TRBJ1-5	TGTGCCAGCAGCGTAGTAGATCCGGGAGGGGGGAATCAGCCCCAGCATTTT	CASSVVDPGGGNQPQHF
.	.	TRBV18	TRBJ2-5	TGTGCCAGCTCACCAAGCAGGGAAGAGACCCAGTACTTC	CASSPSREETQYF
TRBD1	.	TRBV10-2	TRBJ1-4	TGCGCCAGCAGTCATACACAGGGGGGAGGAGAAAAACTGTTTTTT	CASSHTQGGGEKLFF
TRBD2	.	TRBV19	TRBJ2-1	TGTGCCAGTAGTAACGCGGGACTAGCGAAAAACAATGAGCAGTTCTTC	CASSNAGLAKNNEQFF
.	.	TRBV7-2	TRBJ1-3	TGTGCCAGCAGCTTCGTAGGAACTCCTAGCTCTGGAAACACCATATATTTT	CASSFVGTPSSGNTIYF
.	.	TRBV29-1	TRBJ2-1	TGCAGCCACGGCGGTGGCGATGAGCAGTTCTTC	CSHGGGDEQFF
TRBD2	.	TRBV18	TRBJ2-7	TGTGCCAGCTCAGGGCTAGCGGGGGGCGGGCCCTACGAGCAGTACTTC	CASSGLAGGGPYEQYF
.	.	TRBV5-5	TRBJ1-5	TGTGCCAGCAGCGCAGGGGGCAATCAGCCCCAGCATTTT	CASSAGGNQPQHF
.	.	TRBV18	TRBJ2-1	TGTGCCAGCTCACCAGAAACGGGTGAGCAGTTCTTC	CASSPETGEQFF